The 19 T cell receptor beta chains given below trace back to one sample, sequenced in a study of T cell responses to AZD1222 COVID-19 vaccine. Profiling relied on immunoSEQ multiplex PCR, and the TCRdb table lists in-frame clones only, not all of them. The sample lists roughly 120,000 clones, more than 85% occurring once. This sample comprised peripheral blood, obtained on day 0 of AZD1222 vaccination. The receptor source for this set is an adult in good health.

This clone was found once. The rearrangement uses TRBV11-2 and TRBJ1-4; D is possibly TRBD1 (6 bases). Between the trimmed V and J ends, which lost 2 bases and 3 bases, there was a span of 16 bases. The V gene's germline CDR1 is SGHAT and CDR2 FQNNGV. This CDR3 has 17 residues. CDR3 nucleotide sequence: TGTGCCAGCAGCTTAAGGGGGATCTCGGGCTCTAATGAAAAACTGTTTTTT. This codes for CASSLRGISGSNEKLFF.

This rearrangement joins TRBV27 to TRBJ1-2, with D unresolved. V lost 2 bases and J lost 0, with 10 bases in between. The CDR3 sequence is 15 residues long. The germline V gene has CDR1 MNHEY and CDR2 SMNVEV (reference sequence). The CDR3 reads CASSLVFGANYGYTF. DNA for the CDR3: TGTGCCAGCAGTTTAGTCTTTGGGGCTAACTATGGCTACACCTTC.

The V call is TRBV19, the J call TRBJ1-5, with D possibly being TRBD1 (6 bases). The CDR3 length is 15 residues. Germline assignment: CDR1 LNHDA and CDR2 SQIVND (reference sequence). Deletions cut 3 bases from V and 3 bases from J, with 12 bases between. The DNA for the CDR3 is TGTGCCAGTAGTATGGACCGGGGGCCCAATCAGCCCCAGCATTTT. This sequence encodes CASSMDRGPNQPQHF.

The chain joins TRBV9 to TRBJ2-2, with D hard to call. V was clipped by 4 bases and J by 1 base, with 11 bases between them. From germline, CDR1 is SGDLS and CDR2 YYNGEE. CDR3 length equals 15 residues. The CDR3 DNA is TGTGCCAGCAGCCCCACCTCATTGAACACCGGGGAGCTGTTTTTT. As protein: CASSPTSLNTGELFF.

This chain joins TRBV28 and TRBJ2-3; D is ambiguous. V was pared by 10 bases and J by 2 bases, with 13 bases between. Germline loops: CDR1 MDHEN, CDR2 SYDVKM. The CDR3 has 13 amino acids. The CDR3 protein is CANSRRLTDTQYF. CDR3 sequence (DNA): TGTGCCAACTCCCGGCGGCTCACAGATACGCAGTATTTT.

V gene TRBV12-3 or TRBV12-4 combines with J gene TRBJ1-2; D is ambiguous. This CDR3 comprises 11 residues. V lost 4 bases to trimming and J lost 4 bases, with 4 bases between them. The CDR3 is CASSWTYGYTF. DNA of the CDR3: TGTGCCAGCAGTTGGACCTATGGCTACACCTTC.

This clone has a handful of counts. V gene TRBV4-1 combines with J gene TRBJ2-7; the match to TRBD2 covers 7 bases. Germline lookup yields CDR1 MGHRA and CDR2 YSYEKL. The CDR3 contains 15 residues. The V segment lost 2 bases and the J segment 3 bases; nucleotides outside the gene matches: 7. CDR3 sequence (DNA): TGCGCCAGCAGCCAAACTGGCGGGAGATACTACGAGCAGTACTTC. It is translated as CASSQTGGRYYEQYF.

The chain links TRBV28 to TRBJ1-5; 8 bases are shared with TRBD1. Germline assignment: CDR1 MDHEN and CDR2 SYDVKM. Trimming removed 3 bases from V and 0 bases from J; junction bases left unmatched: 4. CDR3 length: 16 amino acids. CDR3 loop: CASSFWTGYSNQPQHF. The CDR3 DNA follows: TGTGCCAGCAGTTTTTGGACAGGGTATAGCAATCAGCCCCAGCATTTT.

This chain links TRBV4-2 with TRBJ2-7, with D perhaps TRBD2 (6 bases). This CDR3 is built from 17 residues. Trimming stripped 2 bases from V and 2 bases from J, with 19 bases between. Germline lookup yields CDR1 LGHNA and CDR2 YNFKEQ. CDR3 amino acids: CASSQPLGGTHTYEQYF. The CDR3 DNA is TGTGCCAGCAGCCAACCCCTCGGAGGGACCCACACCTACGAGCAGTACTTC.

The CDR3 loop reads CATSEGGRNEQFF. In DNA, the CDR3 is TGTGCCACCAGTGAAGGGGGGAGGAATGAGCAGTTCTTC. The rearrangement joins TRBV24-1 to TRBJ2-1; D is perhaps TRBD1 or TRBD2 (6 bases each). CDR1 is KGHDR, CDR2 SFDVKD, per germline. The V end was cut by 4 bases, the J end by 7 bases, with 10 bases between. The length of the CDR3 is 13 residues.

The chain employs TRBV3-1 (or the pseudogene TRBV3-2) and TRBJ2-1; D may be TRBD2 (5 bases). CDR1 LGHDT and CDR2 YNNKEL come from the germline V gene (reference sequence). The CDR3 length is 17 residues. The V gene lost 1 base and the J gene lost 5 bases, with 18 bases spanning the gap. The CDR3 DNA sequence: TGTGCCAGCAGCCAAGGCTCCGCCGGGGTTCCCCACAATGAGCAGTTCTTC. Its protein product is CASSQGSAGVPHNEQFF.

The chain links TRBV9 to TRBJ2-3, with D possibly TRBD2 on 5 matching bases. The V gene's germline CDR1 is SGDLS and CDR2 YYNGEE. CDR3 size: 14 residues. The ends were cut back, 9 bases at V and 0 bases at J, with 14 bases in the middle. CDR3: CATTKGGSTDTQYF. CDR3 sequence (DNA): TGTGCCACGACTAAGGGTGGTAGCACAGATACGCAGTATTTT.

The chain has TRBV4-1 and TRBJ2-2; 13 nucleotides match TRBD2. V lost 3 bases and J lost 6; bases outside the gene matches: 4. The CDR3 runs 16 residues. The V gene's germline CDR1 is MGHRA and CDR2 YSYEKL. Written as DNA, the CDR3 is TGCGCCAGCAGCCAGACTAGCGGGAGGCGTCCCGGGGAGCTGTTTTTT. Residues: CASSQTSGRRPGELFF.

The CDR3 spells CASSIVFHEQFF. DNA of the CDR3: TGTGCCAGTAGTATAGTCTTCCATGAGCAGTTCTTC. V is TRBV19 and J is TRBJ2-1; D unclear. The V gene's germline CDR1 is LNHDA and CDR2 SQIVND (reference sequence). Trimming left V 1 base short and J 8 bases short, with 6 bases between. CDR3 length equals 12 residues.

The chain joins TRBV6-5 to TRBJ1-2, with 8 bases matching TRBD1. The CDR3 spans 14 residues. J lost 4 bases, V lost 5 bases, and 6 bases had no gene match. The germline V gene has CDR1 MNHEY and CDR2 SVGAGI. DNA of the CDR3: TGTGCCAGCAGTAATCAGGGGGCGGGCTATGGCTACACCTTC. It specifies CASSNQGAGYGYTF.

The table lists this clone with a few counts. This sequence joins TRBV4-1 and TRBJ2-3; D is undetermined. The V gene lost 0 bases and the J gene lost 3 bases, with 4 bases spanning the gap. This CDR3 region has 13 residues. Germline V CDR1 and CDR2: MGHRA, YSYEKL. The CDR3 nucleotides read TGCGCCAGCAGCCAAGACTCTACAGATACGCAGTATTTT. Translation gives CASSQDSTDTQYF.

This rearrangement joins TRBV7-9 to TRBJ1-2; D gene ambiguous. This CDR3 contains 13 residues. V was trimmed by 1 base and J by 4 bases, leaving 7 bases between them. CDR1 and CDR2 from the germline V gene are SEHNR and FQNEAQ (reference sequence). The CDR3 reads CASSLGPSYGYTF. The CDR3 nucleotides are TGTGCCAGCAGCTTAGGTCCCAGCTATGGCTACACCTTC.

V gene TRBV29-1 combines with J gene TRBJ2-7; D perhaps matches TRBD2 (5 bases). The CDR3 has 14 residues. Germline values: CDR1 SQVTM, CDR2 ANQGSEA. V lost 7 bases and J 6 bases, leaving 22 bases between the germline ends. As DNA, the CDR3 is TGCAGCGCTGGGGAATCTGGAGGAGACGGCGAGCAGTACTTC. It is translated as CSAGESGGDGEQYF.

The J gene is TRBJ1-4, the V gene TRBV25-1; 11 bases agree with TRBD1. Per the germline V gene, CDR1 is MGHDK and CDR2 is SYGVNS. With 1 base clipped from V and 6 bases from J, the junction kept 4 bases outside the gene matches. This CDR3 has 16 amino acids. CDR3 coding DNA: TGTGCCAGCAGTGAATTGCTGGGACAGGGGGATGAAAAACTGTTTTTT. Its protein product is CASSELLGQGDEKLFF. Full variable domain (outside the CDR3, taken from reference TRBV25-1 and TRBJ1-4): EADIYQTPRYLVIGTGKKITLECSQTMGHDKMYWYQQDPGMELHLIHYSYGVNSTEKGDLSSESTVSRIRTEHFPLTLESARPSHTSQYLCASSELLGQGDEKLFFGSGTQLSVL.